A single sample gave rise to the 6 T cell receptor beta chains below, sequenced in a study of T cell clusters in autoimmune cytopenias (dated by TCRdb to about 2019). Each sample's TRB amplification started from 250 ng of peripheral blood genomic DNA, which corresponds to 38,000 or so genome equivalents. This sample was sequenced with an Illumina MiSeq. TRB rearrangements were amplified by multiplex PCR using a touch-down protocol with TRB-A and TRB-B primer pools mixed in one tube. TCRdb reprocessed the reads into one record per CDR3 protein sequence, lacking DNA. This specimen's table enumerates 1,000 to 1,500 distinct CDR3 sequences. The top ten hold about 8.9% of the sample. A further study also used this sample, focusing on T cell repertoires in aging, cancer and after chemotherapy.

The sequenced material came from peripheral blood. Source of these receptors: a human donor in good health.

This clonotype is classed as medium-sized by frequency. The CDR3 spells CASSNRVYQPQHF. This sequence joins TRBV6-5 and TRBJ1-5; TCRdb designates TRBD1, a call that cannot be tested without DNA. This CDR3 region has 13 residues. Germline values: CDR1 MNHEY, CDR2 SVGAGI.

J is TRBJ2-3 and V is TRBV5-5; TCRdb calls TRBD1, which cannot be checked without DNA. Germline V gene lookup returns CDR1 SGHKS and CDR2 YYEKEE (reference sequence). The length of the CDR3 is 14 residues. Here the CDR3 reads CASSWRGGTDTQYF.

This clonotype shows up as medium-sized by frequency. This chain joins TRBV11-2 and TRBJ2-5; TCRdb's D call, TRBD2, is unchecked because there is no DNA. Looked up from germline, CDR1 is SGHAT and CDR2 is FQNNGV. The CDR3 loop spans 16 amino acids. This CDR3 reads CASSLGSGSGQETQYF.

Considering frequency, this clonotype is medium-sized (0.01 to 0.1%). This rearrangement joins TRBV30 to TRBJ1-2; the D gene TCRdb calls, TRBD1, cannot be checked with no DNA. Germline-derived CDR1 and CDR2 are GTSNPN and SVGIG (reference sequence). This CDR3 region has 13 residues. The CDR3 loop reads CAWGQGKDYGYTF.

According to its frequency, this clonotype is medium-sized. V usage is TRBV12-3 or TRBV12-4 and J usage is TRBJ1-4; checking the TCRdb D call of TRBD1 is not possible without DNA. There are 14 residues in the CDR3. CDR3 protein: CASSPGRSNEKLFF.

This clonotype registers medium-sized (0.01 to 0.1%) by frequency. CDR3 protein: CASNNLLGAGELFF. The chain carries TRBV11-2 and TRBJ2-2; lacking DNA, the TRBD1 call made by TCRdb goes unchecked. The length of the CDR3 is 14 residues. CDR1 is SGHAT, CDR2 FQNNGV, per germline.